This TCR beta chain emerged from a study of blood T cell repertoires in COVID-19. Turning to the study itself: T cells, B-cell-depleted T cells, or PBMCs supplied cDNA or gDNA.

V lost 0 bases, J lost 4 bases, and 12 bases lay in between. The CDR3 spans 15 residues. Germline V CDR1 and CDR2: SGDLS, YYNGEE. Libraries were prepared by immunoSEQ multiplex PCR; TCRdb keeps only in-frame clonotypes and omits some of them. The sample includes about 320,000 clones, roughly 89% seen only once; the top ten take approximately 5.5%. The chain uses TRBV9 and TRBJ2-3, with a tentative D call TRBD1 (6 bases). Sequenced material: PBMCs or T cells enriched from blood (not recorded which). This sequence was found in a man aged 55 to 70 who had recovered from COVID-19. The DNA for the CDR3 is TGTGCCAGCAGCGTAGAAACAGGGTGGTCAGATACGCAGTATTTT. Protein product: CASSVETGWSDTQYF.